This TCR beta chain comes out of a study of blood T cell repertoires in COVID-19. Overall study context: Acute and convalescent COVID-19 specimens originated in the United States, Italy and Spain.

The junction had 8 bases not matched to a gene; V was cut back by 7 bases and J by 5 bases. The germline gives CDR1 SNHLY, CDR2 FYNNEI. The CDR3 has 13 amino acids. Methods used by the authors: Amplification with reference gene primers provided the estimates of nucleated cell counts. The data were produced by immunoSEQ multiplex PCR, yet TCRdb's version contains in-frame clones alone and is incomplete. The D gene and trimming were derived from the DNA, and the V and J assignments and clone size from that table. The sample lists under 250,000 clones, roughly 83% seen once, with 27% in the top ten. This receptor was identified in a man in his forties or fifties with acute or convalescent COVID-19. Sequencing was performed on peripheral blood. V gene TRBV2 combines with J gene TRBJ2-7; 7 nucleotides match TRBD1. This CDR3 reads CASIQDRDHEQYF. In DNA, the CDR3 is TGTGCCAGCATTCAAGACAGGGATCACGAGCAGTACTTC.